Shown below are 24 T cell receptor beta chains from a single sample sequenced in a study of tumor-infiltrating lymphocytes in primary liver carcinoma. A primer in the constant region served to generate TCR beta cDNA from 450 to 600 ng of total RNA. Construction of TCR beta libraries relied on three successive nested multiplex PCR rounds employing slightly modified ARM-PCR. For 10 cycles apiece, the opening two PCR rounds ran with TRBV1-TRBV30 forward primers and a C-beta reverse primer. One entry per CDR3 protein, called by TCRdb with MiXCR from the multiplex PCR reads. The sample has approximately 37,000 distinct CDR3 sequences; under 75% are singletons. The tissue used was unsorted bulk material of about 19-31 mg. RNA and DNA were co-extracted from it with the AllPrep DNA/RNA mini kit. The specimen was liver tumor tissue from sampling region 4. Sample subset: tumor region T4, right-lateral pole. The source is a man in his forties with primary liver carcinoma and hepatitis B virus infection.

J is TRBJ1-5 and V is TRBV28; possibly TRBD1 for D (6 bases). The CDR3 spans 16 residues. The germline V gene encodes CDR1 MDHEN and CDR2 SYDVKM. V dropped 6 bases and J dropped 6 bases, with 21 bases sitting between them. The CDR3 nucleotides read TGTGCCAGCAGCTTACTTAAACAGGGTCGCAGTCAGCCCCAGCATTTT. Its translation is CASSLLKQGRSQPQHF.

As for this clonotype: At one boundary the junction diverges from the germline segment, which might be a read error. The V gene is TRBV11-1, the J gene TRBJ2-4, with 9 bases lining up with TRBD1. CDR1 and CDR2 (germline): SGHAT, FQDESV (reference sequence). The CDR3 is 17 residues long. This CDR3 reads CASGSPGQGASKNTQYF. CDR3 nucleotides: TGTGCCAGCGGCTCCCCGGGACAGGGAGCATCAAAAAACACTCAGTACTTC.

Note on this clonotype: A read error may account for a junction end that differs from germline. The V gene is TRBV14, the J gene TRBJ2-2, with D tentatively TRBD2 (6 bases). The CDR3 length is 13 residues. Germline CDR1 is SGHDN and CDR2 is FVKESK. CDR3 protein: CASISQITGGLFF. CDR3 in DNA: TGTGCCAGCATCTCTCAGATCACCGGGGGGCTGTTTTTT. The full variable domain, completed using reference TRBV14 and TRBJ2-2, is EAGVTQFPSHSVIEKGQTVTLRCDPISGHDNLYWYRRVMGKEIKFLLHFVKESKQDESGMPNNRFLAERTGGTYSTLKVQPAELEDSGVYFCASISQITGGLFFGEGSRLTVL.

This clonotype was seen ten or more times. V gene TRBV5-1 combines with J gene TRBJ2-7; 12 bases map to TRBD2. This CDR3 has 14 amino acids. In germline, CDR1 is SGHRS, CDR2 YFSETQ. Trimming took 7 bases from V and 6 from J; bases not matched to a gene: 8. The CDR3 nucleotides read TGCGCCAGCTACTTGACTAGCGGGAGATTCGAGCAGTACTTC. Translation: CASYLTSGRFEQYF.

This clonotype was detected ten times or more. The chain carries TRBV30 and TRBJ2-7; D uncertain. The CDR3 sequence is 13 residues long. Germline V CDR1 and CDR2: GTSNPN, SVGIG (reference sequence). Trimming cost V 3 bases and J 7 bases, with 16 bases left between them. CDR3 loop: CAWSVNRVWEQYF. Written as DNA, the CDR3 is TGTGCCTGGAGCGTTAACAGAGTTTGGGAGCAGTACTTC.

A note on this clonotype: One junction end does not reproduce the germline sequence, and a read error may be involved. The gene calls are TRBV11-2 and TRBJ2-5, with 8 bases aligning to TRBD2. CDR1 and CDR2 (germline): SGHAT, FQNNGV. The CDR3 contains 14 residues. Here the CDR3 reads CVSANPGRGETQYF. The CDR3 coding sequence is TGTGTCAGCGCCAACCCCGGGAGGGGGGAGACCCAGTACTTC.

The CDR3 here is CASSYTQELESPLHF. CDR3 in DNA: TGTGCCAGCAGTTACACTCAGGAGCTGGAGTCGCCCCTCCACTTT. The chain uses TRBV6-5 and TRBJ1-6, with unresolved D. CDR1 is MNHEY and CDR2 is SVGAGI in the germline V gene. V was shortened by 2 bases and J by 13 bases, with 18 bases between the two germline ends. The CDR3 sequence is 15 residues long.

Regarding this clonotype: The conserved phenylalanine or tryptophan is not found at the CDR3 terminus, so this likely reflects a read error. The limits of the CDR3 on the DNA are not certain, so only TCRdb's listed CDR3 is given. CDR3 region: CASSHSGENSRLLS. This rearrangement joins TRBV14 to TRBJ1-6; the D call of TRBD1 is as the table states it, not checked on the DNA. With termini counted, the CDR3 has 14 amino acids. Germline CDR1 and CDR2: SGHDN and FVKESK.

In the case of this clonotype: One junction end does not reproduce the germline sequence, and a read error may be involved. The chain uses TRBV19 and TRBJ2-1, with 8 bases identical to TRBD2. Germline V lookup: CDR1 LNHDA, CDR2 SQIVND (reference sequence). CDR3 length: 15 amino acids. CDR3 protein: CANSPLAGHYNEQFF. The CDR3 bases are TGTGCCAATAGTCCTTTAGCGGGACATTACAATGAGCAGTTCTTC.

A word on this clonotype: One end of the junction fails to match germline, which may point to a read error. The chain couples TRBV5-6 to TRBJ2-7; 9 bases match TRBD2. Germline-derived CDR1 and CDR2 are SGHDT and YYEEEE. CDR3 length equals 16 residues. This chain's CDR3 is CASSNTRREGPYEQYF. Here the CDR3 DNA reads TGTGCTAGCAGCAATACTCGGCGGGAGGGCCCCTACGAGCAGTACTTC.

This clonotype was recorded at least ten times. The V gene is TRBV28, the J gene TRBJ2-7, with 9 nucleotides matching TRBD1. Germline CDR1 reads MDHEN; CDR2 reads SYDVKM. The length of the CDR3 is 16 residues. Trimming removed 4 bases from V and 3 bases from J; junction bases left unmatched: 10. CDR3 sequence (DNA): TGTGCCAGCAGTTCTCCGGGACAGGGAGGGGGCTACGAGCAGTACTTC. Translating it yields CASSSPGQGGGYEQYF.

As concerns this clonotype: The conserved final phenylalanine or tryptophan is absent from the CDR3, which likely points to a read error. This chain connects TRBV5-1 to TRBJ1-1, with TRBD1 matching over 8 bases. Per the germline V gene, CDR1 is SGHRS and CDR2 is YFSETQ. The CDR3 consists of 15 residues. CDR3 amino acids: CASSLGQAINTEAFI. The CDR3 DNA is TGCGCCAGTAGCTTGGGACAGGCTATAAACACTGAAGCTTTCATT.

Of note for this clonotype: The CDR3 end shows no conserved phenylalanine or tryptophan, and so a read error is likely. The DNA is left out, because the CDR3 cannot be placed on it with certainty; the CDR3 is given as TCRdb lists it. This chain joins TRBV7-9 and TRBJ2-7; TRBD1 is taken as the D call from the table, unchecked against the DNA. Ends included, the CDR3 has 11 residues. Germline V lookup: CDR1 SEHNR, CDR2 FQNEAQ (reference sequence). This CDR3 is CASSRGQDHYL.

In its sample, this clonotype ranks as large. The chain is built from TRBV29-1 and TRBJ2-2; TRBD1 or TRBD2 may be the D gene (5 bases each). V was shortened by 6 bases and J by 4 bases, with 15 bases between the two germline ends. The CDR3 is 14 amino acids. The germline gives CDR1 SQVTM, CDR2 ANQGSEA. CDR3 sequence: CSVLGPGPTGELFF. CDR3 nucleotides: TGCAGCGTCCTCGGTCCGGGACCCACCGGGGAGCTGTTTTTT.

As to this clonotype: An end of the junction does not agree with germline; a read error may underlie this. The rearrangement links TRBV7-9 to TRBJ2-1; no reliable D call. The CDR3 length is 13 residues. Looked up from germline, CDR1 is SEHNR and CDR2 is FQNEAQ (reference sequence). CDR3 amino acids: CTSSLAKTNEQFF. CDR3 sequence (DNA): TGTACCAGCAGCTTGGCCAAGACCAATGAACAGTTCTTC.

With regard to this clonotype: The CDR3 ends on some other residue instead of the conserved phenylalanine or tryptophan, so this is likely a read error. The rearrangement uses TRBV4-2 and TRBJ2-7, with a tentative D call TRBD1 (6 bases). Looked up from germline, CDR1 is LGHNA and CDR2 is YNFKEQ. The CDR3 consists of 15 residues. CDR3 residues: CGGSQEGDSSYEQYY. DNA of the CDR3: TGTGGCGGCAGCCAAGAGGGGGATAGCTCCTACGAGCAGTACTAC.

The rearrangement joins TRBV20-1 to TRBJ1-1; D perhaps matches TRBD1 (6 bases). CDR1 is DFQATT and CDR2 is SNEGSKA in the germline V gene (reference sequence). V was shortened by 3 bases and J by 1 base, with 12 bases between the two germline ends. This CDR3 contains 14 residues. CDR3 residues: CSASPGTRNTEAFF. CDR3 bases: TGCAGTGCTAGTCCCGGGACACGGAACACTGAAGCTTTCTTT.

Notes on this clonotype: At one of its ends the junction is not consistent with the germline gene, which may arise from a read error. The chain joins TRBV5-1 to TRBJ1-4; possibly TRBD1 for D (5 bases). The CDR3 length is 14 residues. Looked up from germline, CDR1 is SGHRS and CDR2 is YFSETQ. CDR3 in DNA: TGCGCCGGCGGCCTCAATGGGGGTAATGAAGAACTGTTTTTT. Translating it yields CAGGLNGGNEELFF. Together with reference TRBV5-1 and TRBJ1-4, the CDR3 gives the full variable domain: KAGVTQTPRYLIKTRGQQVTLSCSPISGHRSVSWYQQTPGQGLQFLFEYFSETQRNKGNFPGRFSGRQFSNSRSEMNVSTLELGDSALYLCAGGLNGGNEELFFGSGTQLSVL.

This clonotype was observed a few times. A read error may account for a junction end that differs from germline. J is TRBJ1-3 and V is TRBV7-8; D remains unclear. The germline CDR1 and CDR2 sequences are SGHVS and FQNEAQ. The CDR3 length is 16 residues. The CDR3 DNA reads as TGTTCCAGCAGCCACCCATATCTCCAGTCTGGAAACTCCATATATTTT. Protein product: CSSSHPYLQSGNSIYF.

This chain joins TRBV5-4 and TRBJ2-7; 8 nucleotides agree with TRBD1. V trimming: 4 bases; J trimming: 7 bases; junction bases outside the gene matches: 10. This CDR3 comprises 14 residues. Germline assignment: CDR1 SGHNT and CDR2 YYREEE (reference sequence). CDR3: CASSEADRAPEQYF. The CDR3 DNA reads TGTGCCAGCAGCGAGGCGGACAGGGCCCCAGAGCAGTACTTC. The full variable domain, with the rest looked up from reference TRBV5-4 and TRBJ2-7, is ETGVTQSPTHLIKTRGQQVTLRCSSQSGHNTVSWYQQALGQGPQFIFQYYREEENGRGNFPPRFSGLQFPNYSSELNVNALELDDSALYLCASSEADRAPEQYFGPGTRLTVT.

In this sample, this clonotype turned up a few times. This chain joins TRBV5-5 and TRBJ1-5; a weak D match, TRBD1 (6 bases). CDR3 length equals 17 residues. With 2 bases removed from V and 4 bases from J, the gap between germline ends came to 19 bases. Germline lookup yields CDR1 SGHKS and CDR2 YYEKEE (reference sequence). This CDR3 is CASSFGYGDMANQPQHF. CDR3 sequence (DNA): TGTGCCAGCAGCTTCGGTTATGGGGACATGGCAAATCAGCCCCAGCATTTT.

As concerns this clonotype: One junction end does not reproduce the germline sequence, and a read error may be involved. The rearrangement joins TRBV6-1 to TRBJ2-2, with D perhaps TRBD2 (5 bases). This CDR3 has 13 residues. Germline CDR1 MNHNS, CDR2 SASEGT. CDR3 amino acids: CASKQSGTGELIF. CDR3 DNA sequence: TGTGCCAGCAAACAGAGCGGTACCGGAGAGCTGATTTTT.

Written as DNA, the CDR3 is TGTGCCAGCAGCTATAAAAGGTACTCCTACGAGCAGTACTTC. It codes for CASSYKRYSYEQYF. V and J are TRBV11-2 and TRBJ2-7; D gene uncertain. Trimming took off 4 bases at V and 0 bases at J, with 10 bases between the two ends. The CDR3 is 14 residues long. Germline values: CDR1 SGHAT, CDR2 FQNNGV.

This clonotype was seen many times. The genes are TRBV4-2 and TRBJ2-1; no reliable D call. Germline values: CDR1 LGHNA, CDR2 YNFKEQ. Trimming removed 3 bases at V and 5 bases at J, with 11 bases between. The CDR3 contains 14 residues. The CDR3 loop reads CASSHPRLNNEQFF. CDR3 sequence (DNA): TGTGCCAGCAGCCACCCTCGCCTAAACAATGAGCAGTTCTTC.